These 20 T cell receptor beta chains were all obtained from the same sample, sequenced in a study of cytomegalovirus exposure and HLA in healthy donors. Primers included in the PCR were 60 Vbeta and 13 Jbeta primers. Measured with immunoSEQ multiplex PCR; TCRdb has only the in-frame clones, and not every one. The table has 60,000 to 70,000 clones, roughly 75% seen once; the top ten hold around a quarter. What was sequenced was PBMCs. These receptors were collected from a woman between 40 and 50 years old in good health and CMV-seropositive.

The rearrangement links TRBV10-3 to TRBJ2-5, with 10 bases fitting TRBD1. The CDR3 runs to 15 residues. The V gene's germline CDR1 is ENHRY and CDR2 SYGVKD. J lost 2 bases, V lost 4 bases, and 4 bases had no gene match. The CDR3 nucleotides are TGTGCCATCAGTGGGACAGGGGGTACTCAAGAGACCCAGTACTTC. Its protein is CAISGTGGTQETQYF.

J is TRBJ2-1 and V is TRBV11-3; TRBD2 is a possible D gene (6 bases). This CDR3 is 13 amino acids long. Germline V gives CDR1 SGHNT, CDR2 YENEEA. Trimming took off 6 bases at V and 5 bases at J, with 11 bases between the two ends. CDR3 protein: CASRSGRNNEQFF. The CDR3 nucleotides read TGTGCCAGCAGGTCCGGGAGAAACAATGAGCAGTTCTTC. Drawing the rest from reference TRBV11-3 and TRBJ2-1, the complete variable domain is EAGVVQSPRYKIIEKKQPVAFWCNPISGHNTLYWYLQNLGQGPELLIRYENEEAVDDSQLPKDRFSAERLKGVDSTLKIQPAELGDSAVYLCASRSGRNNEQFFGPGTRLTVL.

This chain uses TRBV18 with TRBJ2-3; the match to TRBD2 covers 12 bases. Per the germline V gene, CDR1 is KGHSH and CDR2 is LQKENI. V was clipped by 6 bases and J by 1 base; unmatched bases: 5. The CDR3 has 16 residues. The CDR3, as DNA: TGTGCCAGCTCCTTCCGGACTAGCGGGGGCACAGATACGCAGTATTTT. Translated: CASSFRTSGGTDTQYF.

This sequence joins TRBV7-8 and TRBJ2-1; D might be TRBD1 (6 bases). There are 13 residues in the CDR3. Germline V CDR1 and CDR2: SGHVS, FQNEAQ. V shed 5 bases and J shed 8 bases, with 13 bases lying between them. CDR3 residues: CASSPSPGDEQFF. The CDR3 DNA is TGTGCCAGCAGCCCGTCCCCAGGGGATGAGCAGTTCTTC.

The chain uses TRBV19 and TRBJ1-5; the D gene is possibly TRBD1 (5 bases). Germline values: CDR1 LNHDA, CDR2 SQIVND (reference sequence). CDR3 length: 17 residues. The ends were cut back, 6 bases at V and 0 bases at J, with 18 bases in the middle. As DNA, the CDR3 is TGTGCCAGTAGCCCAATATTAGGGGATAGTAGCAATCAGCCCCAGCATTTT. Protein sequence: CASSPILGDSSNQPQHF.

The chain links TRBV7-6 to TRBJ1-2; TRBD1 agrees at 7 bases. The CDR3 is 13 residues long. Germline V gives CDR1 SGHVS, CDR2 FNYEAQ. The V and J ends lost 4 bases and 3 bases, in that order; junction bases with no gene match: 2. Here the CDR3 reads CASSSGQHYGYTF. The CDR3 DNA sequence: TGTGCCAGCAGCTCGGGACAGCACTATGGCTACACCTTC.

CDR3 sequence reads: CASSSGGWTKETQYF. CDR3 in DNA: TGTGCCAGTAGTAGCGGGGGATGGACCAAAGAGACCCAGTACTTC. The chain employs TRBV19 and TRBJ2-5, with 7 bases identical to TRBD2. The length of the CDR3 is 15 residues. The V gene's germline CDR1 is LNHDA and CDR2 SQIVND (reference sequence). Losses at the gene ends were 4 bases for V and 3 bases for J; bases not matched to a gene: 8.

J is TRBJ1-1 and V is TRBV9, with D maybe TRBD1 (6 bases). V lost 5 bases and J lost 4, with 15 bases in between. The CDR3 spans 14 residues. The germline CDR1 and CDR2 sequences are SGDLS and YYNGEE. The CDR3 loop is CASSFVGGGTEAFF. CDR3 DNA: TGTGCCAGCAGTTTTGTAGGGGGGGGCACTGAAGCTTTCTTT. The complete variable domain, with remaining parts taken from reference TRBV9 and TRBJ1-1, reads DSGVTQTPKHLITATGQRVTLRCSPRSGDLSVYWYQQSLDQGLQFLIQYYNGEERAKGNILERFSAQQFPDLHSELNLSSLELGDSALYFCASSFVGGGTEAFFGQGTRLTVV.

This chain connects TRBV5-1 to TRBJ1-2; 7 bases align to TRBD1. The CDR3 length is 15 residues. Looked up from germline, CDR1 is SGHRS and CDR2 is YFSETQ. Trimming removed 5 bases from V and 4 bases from J; junction bases left unmatched: 11. The CDR3 is CASRPDREPPYGYTF. CDR3 DNA: TGCGCCAGCAGACCCGACAGGGAACCGCCCTATGGCTACACCTTC.

This chain uses TRBV2 with TRBJ2-2; possible D gene TRBD1, 5 bases. Germline V gene lookup returns CDR1 SNHLY and CDR2 FYNNEI. V lost 2 bases and J lost 0, with 7 bases in between. The CDR3 length is 15 residues. DNA for the CDR3: TGTGCCAGCAGTGAATGGGGCACGAACACCGGGGAGCTGTTTTTT. Its translation: CASSEWGTNTGELFF. Based on the CDR3 plus reference TRBV2 and TRBJ2-2, the full variable domain is EPEVTQTPSHQVTQMGQEVILRCVPISNHLYFYWYRQILGQKVEFLVSFYNNEISEKSEIFDDQFSVERPDGSNFTLKIRSTKLEDSAMYFCASSEWGTNTGELFFGEGSRLTVL.

V is TRBV7-6 and J is TRBJ1-5; possibly TRBD1 for D (5 bases). The germline V gene has CDR1 SGHVS and CDR2 FNYEAQ. CDR3 size: 13 residues. Trimming pared 5 bases from V and 4 bases from J, leaving 9 bases between. CDR3 residues: CASSRGGNQPQHF. For the CDR3, the DNA is TGTGCCAGCAGCCGGGGGGGGAATCAGCCCCAGCATTTT. Full variable domain (remainder filled in from reference TRBV7-6 and TRBJ1-5): GAGVSQSPRYKVTKRGQDVALRCDPISGHVSLYWYRQALGQGPEFLTYFNYEAQQDKSGLPNDRFSAERPEGSISTLTIQRTEQRDSAMYRCASSRGGNQPQHFGDGTRLSIL.

The rearrangement joins TRBV7-2 to TRBJ2-2; D ambiguous. Germline V gives CDR1 SGHTA, CDR2 FQGNSA. Trimming took 6 bases from V and 4 from J, leaving 12 bases between them. The CDR3 loop spans 14 amino acids. This CDR3 is CASREQPGTGELFF. The CDR3 DNA is TGTGCCAGCAGGGAACAACCGGGCACCGGGGAGCTGTTTTTT.

This clone appeared a few times. CDR3 amino acids: CASSQEESPSADTQYF. The CDR3 DNA reads as TGCGCCAGCAGCCAAGAGGAATCCCCTAGTGCAGATACGCAGTATTTT. The chain joins TRBV5-1 to TRBJ2-3; D is unclear. Looked up from germline, CDR1 is SGHRS and CDR2 is YFSETQ. V lost 4 bases and J lost 4, with 19 bases in between. This CDR3 contains 16 residues.

The CDR3 loop reads CASSLLTQGSNEQFF. The CDR3, as DNA: TGTGCCAGCAGCCTCCTAACACAGGGGAGTAATGAGCAGTTCTTC. The V call is TRBV7-6, the J call TRBJ2-1; 7 nucleotides align to TRBD1. This CDR3 is built from 15 residues. V lost 5 bases, J lost 7 bases, and 11 bases stayed unmatched. Per germline, CDR1 SGHVS and CDR2 FNYEAQ.

This clone was seen only a few times. This chain joins TRBV27 and TRBJ1-1; D not certain. Looked up from germline, CDR1 is MNHEY and CDR2 is SMNVEV (reference sequence). V dropped 9 bases and J dropped 3 bases, with 11 bases sitting between them. The CDR3 runs 12 residues. The CDR3 here is CASRRGDTEAFF. In DNA, the CDR3 is TGTGCCAGTCGTCGCGGGGACACTGAAGCTTTCTTT.

This clone turned up a few times. The chain links TRBV5-6 to TRBJ1-2; D gene unclear. Trimming shortened V by 4 bases and J by 6 bases, and 13 bases separated the two germline ends. The CDR3 has 13 amino acids. Germline V gene lookup returns CDR1 SGHDT and CDR2 YYEEEE. CDR3 coding DNA: TGTGCCAGCAGCCCTCCGAGCGGGAATGGCTACACCTTC. The encoded protein is CASSPPSGNGYTF.

The chain joins TRBV30 to TRBJ1-2, with 7 positions matching TRBD1. J lost 8 bases, V lost 3 bases, and 3 bases had no gene match. The CDR3 runs 11 residues. Germline V gives CDR1 GTSNPN, CDR2 SVGIG (reference sequence). CDR3 loop: CAWRGDRGYTF. The CDR3 DNA reads as TGTGCCTGGAGAGGGGACAGAGGCTACACCTTC.

The gene calls are TRBV6-1 and TRBJ1-5; 7 bases fit TRBD1. This CDR3 comprises 14 residues. Germline loops: CDR1 MNHNS, CDR2 SASEGT. V trimming: 6 bases; J trimming: 6 bases; junction bases outside the gene matches: 8. The chain's CDR3 is CASSSDRVGQPQHF. CDR3 DNA sequence: TGTGCCAGCAGCTCTGACAGGGTGGGTCAGCCCCAGCATTTT.

This sequence joins TRBV5-1 and TRBJ2-3, with TRBD2 matching over 10 bases. This CDR3 is 15 amino acids long. Germline V gene data show CDR1 as SGHRS and CDR2 as YFSETQ. With V trimmed by 2 bases and J by 3 bases, 3 bases remained unmatched. In DNA form, the CDR3 reads TGCGCCAGCAGCTTCGTAGCGGGGGGTACAGATACGCAGTATTTT. Its protein product is CASSFVAGGTDTQYF.

The CDR3 nucleotides read TGTGCCAGCTCACCAAGGGACAGAGGTTACAATGAGCAGTTCTTC. It yields the protein CASSPRDRGYNEQFF. The rearrangement uses TRBV18 and TRBJ2-1; the match to TRBD1 covers 7 bases. This CDR3 region has 15 residues. V was pared by 2 bases and J by 4 bases, with 5 bases of the junction left unmatched. CDR1 is KGHSH and CDR2 is LQKENI in the germline V gene.